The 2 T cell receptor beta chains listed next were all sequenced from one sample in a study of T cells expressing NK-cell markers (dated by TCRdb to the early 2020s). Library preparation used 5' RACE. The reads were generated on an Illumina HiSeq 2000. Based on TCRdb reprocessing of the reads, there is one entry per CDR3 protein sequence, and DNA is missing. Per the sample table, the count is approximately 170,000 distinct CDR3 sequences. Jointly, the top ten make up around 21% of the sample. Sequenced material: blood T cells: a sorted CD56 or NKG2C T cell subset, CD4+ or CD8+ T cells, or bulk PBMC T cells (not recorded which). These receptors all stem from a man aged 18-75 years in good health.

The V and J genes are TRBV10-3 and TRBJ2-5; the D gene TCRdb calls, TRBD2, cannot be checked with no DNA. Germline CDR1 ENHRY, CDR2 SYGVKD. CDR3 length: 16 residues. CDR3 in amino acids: CAISESETSAQETQYF.

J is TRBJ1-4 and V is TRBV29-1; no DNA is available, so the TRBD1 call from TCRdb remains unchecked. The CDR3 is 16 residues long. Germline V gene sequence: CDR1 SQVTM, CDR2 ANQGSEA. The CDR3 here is CSVEVGIAGGNEKLFF.